These 10 T cell receptor beta chains originate from one sample sequenced in a study of T cell responses to AZD1222 COVID-19 vaccine. Libraries were prepared by immunoSEQ multiplex PCR; TCRdb keeps only in-frame clonotypes and omits some of them. This table holds 150,000 or so clones, about 92% found once. The sample here was peripheral blood, taken 28 days after the second AZD1222 dose. Receptors were obtained from an adult who received the AZD1222 COVID-19 vaccine.

V usage is TRBV3-1 (or the pseudogene TRBV3-2) and J usage is TRBJ2-3; 11 bases match TRBD2. After removal of 0 bases from V and 6 bases from J, the junction contained 8 bases not matched to a gene. The CDR3 runs 17 residues. Germline assignment: CDR1 LGHDT and CDR2 YNNKEL (reference sequence). CDR3 protein: CASSQDVRLAGGDTQYF. The CDR3 bases are TGTGCCAGCAGCCAAGACGTGAGGCTAGCGGGGGGTGATACGCAGTATTTT.

The chain has TRBV7-8 and TRBJ1-1; 9 bases line up with TRBD1. In germline, CDR1 is SGHVS, CDR2 FQNEAQ. V was clipped by 5 bases and J by 4 bases; unmatched bases: 8. This CDR3 has 15 residues. CDR3 in DNA: TGTGCCAGCAGCAAATGGACAGGGGTTATCACTGAAGCTTTCTTT. Translation gives CASSKWTGVITEAFF.

CDR3 nucleotides: TGTGCCAGCTCCGAACGGGAGGGGCGCTCCTATAATTCACCCCTCCACTTT. Protein product: CASSEREGRSYNSPLHF. The chain has TRBV27 and TRBJ1-6; a possible D gene is TRBD1 (5 bases). V lost 8 bases and J 0 bases, leaving 17 bases between the germline ends. Germline values: CDR1 MNHEY, CDR2 SMNVEV (reference sequence). The CDR3 has 17 residues.

CDR3 loop: CASSSAGTRLGDTQYF. DNA of the CDR3: TGTGCCAGCAGCTCGGCCGGGACCCGCCTCGGAGATACGCAGTATTTT. The genes are TRBV5-4 and TRBJ2-3; either TRBD1 or TRBD2 may supply D (5 bases each). The CDR3 is 16 residues long. Germline V CDR1 and CDR2: SGHNT, YYREEE (reference sequence). With 3 bases removed from V and 5 bases from J, the gap between germline ends came to 19 bases.

This chain connects TRBV27 to TRBJ2-7; TRBD2 agrees at 10 bases. V was pared by 3 bases and J by 3 bases, with 2 bases of the junction left unmatched. This CDR3 is built from 14 residues. Germline CDR1 is MNHEY and CDR2 is SMNVEV (reference sequence). CDR3 sequence reads: CASSLGLANYEQYF. In DNA, the CDR3 is TGTGCCAGCAGTTTGGGACTAGCGAACTACGAGCAGTACTTC.

The chain employs TRBV5-4 and TRBJ1-3, with D tentatively TRBD1 (6 bases). The CDR3 runs 14 residues. V gave up 6 bases and J gave up 4 bases, with 14 bases separating them. Per germline, CDR1 SGHNT and CDR2 YYREEE (reference sequence). The CDR3 sequence: CASTLGGPGNTIYF. The DNA for the CDR3 is TGTGCCAGCACCCTGGGGGGGCCCGGAAACACCATATATTTT.

The gene calls are TRBV6-5 and TRBJ2-3; 8 bases align to TRBD1. The CDR3 consists of 13 residues. CDR1 and CDR2 (germline): MNHEY, SVGAGI. V was clipped by 4 bases and J by 9 bases; unmatched bases: 6. Here the CDR3 reads CASSSVRQGTQYF. CDR3 sequence (DNA): TGTGCCAGCAGTTCAGTTAGACAGGGGACGCAGTATTTT.

This rearrangement joins TRBV18 to TRBJ1-1; D is unclear. Germline CDR1 KGHSH, CDR2 LQKENI. This CDR3 has 14 amino acids. V was clipped by 3 bases and J by 3 bases, with 11 bases between them. CDR3 sequence: CASSPTRLYTEAFF. The CDR3 region has the DNA TGTGCCAGCTCACCCACTAGACTCTACACTGAAGCTTTCTTT. Filled out from reference TRBV18 and TRBJ1-1, the complete variable domain reads NAGVMQNPRHLVRRRGQEARLRCSPMKGHSHVYWYRQLPEEGLKFMVYLQKENIIDESGMPKERFSAEFPKEGPSILRIQQVVRGDSAAYFCASSPTRLYTEAFFGQGTRLTVV.

This clone showed up just a few times. This chain joins TRBV10-3 and TRBJ2-2, with unresolved D. The CDR3 covers 14 residues. CDR1 and CDR2 from the germline V gene are ENHRY and SYGVKD. V shed 6 bases and J shed 6 bases, with 14 bases lying between them. CDR3 DNA sequence: TGTGCCATCAGGGCGGAAGGGATGGCCGGGGAGCTGTTTTTT. This encodes CAIRAEGMAGELFF.

This chain links TRBV7-2 with TRBJ2-2, with D perhaps being TRBD1 or TRBD2 (6 bases each). The CDR3 is made up of 16 amino acids. Germline V gene lookup returns CDR1 SGHTA and CDR2 FQGNSA. Trimming left V 5 bases short and J 2 bases short, with 15 bases between. CDR3 residues: CASSLRGTQNTGELFF. CDR3 DNA: TGTGCCAGCAGCCTCCGGGGGACACAAAACACCGGGGAGCTGTTTTTT.